A selection of T cell receptor beta chains follows, all from one sample in a study of blood T cell repertoires in COVID-19. Only in-frame clones appear in the TCRdb table, and some are missing; sequencing was by immunoSEQ multiplex PCR. The table lists about 240,000 clones, roughly 83% of them singletons. The sample consisted of peripheral blood. The origin of the receptors is an elderly man with acute or convalescent COVID-19. Both conserved end residues are part of each CDR3. Fields, in order: D gene, J gene, V gene, clone size, CDR3 protein, CDR3 DNA. D genes are given only for firm matches. A row's size may be missing; if present it is once, few, many or a size class.

D gene: TRBD1
J gene: TRBJ1-2
V gene: TRBV3-1/TRBV3-2
clone size: .
CDR3 protein: CASSQAGTGSNYGYTF
CDR3 DNA: TGTGCCAGCAGCCAGGCCGGGACAGGGTCTAACTATGGCTACACCTTC

D gene: .
J gene: TRBJ1-2
V gene: TRBV29-1
clone size: .
CDR3 protein: CSVEPTEANYGYTF
CDR3 DNA: TGCAGCGTTGAACCAACAGAAGCTAACTATGGCTACACCTTC

D gene: TRBD1
J gene: TRBJ2-1
V gene: TRBV19
clone size: .
CDR3 protein: CASSSRTGGSDEQFF
CDR3 DNA: TGTGCCAGTAGTTCTCGGACAGGAGGTAGCGATGAGCAGTTCTTC

D gene: .
J gene: TRBJ1-4
V gene: TRBV5-8
clone size: .
CDR3 protein: CASGWGLPSNEKLFF
CDR3 DNA: TGTGCCAGCGGTTGGGGGCTTCCGTCTAATGAAAAACTGTTTTTT

D gene: .
J gene: TRBJ1-5
V gene: TRBV4-2
clone size: .
CDR3 protein: CASSPLSGGGNQPQHF
CDR3 DNA: TGTGCCAGCAGCCCCCTCTCGGGAGGCGGCAATCAGCCCCAGCATTTT

D gene: TRBD1
J gene: TRBJ2-2
V gene: TRBV29-1
clone size: .
CDR3 protein: CSVGQGNFNTGELFF
CDR3 DNA: TGCAGCGTTGGACAGGGGAACTTTAACACCGGGGAGCTGTTTTTT

D gene: .
J gene: TRBJ1-3
V gene: TRBV7-8
clone size: .
CDR3 protein: CASSLVLVTSSGNTIYF
CDR3 DNA: TGTGCCAGCAGCTTAGTTTTGGTCACTTCCTCTGGAAACACCATATATTTT

D gene: .
J gene: TRBJ2-3
V gene: TRBV5-1
clone size: .
CDR3 protein: CASSFFLAADTQYF
CDR3 DNA: TGCGCCAGCAGTTTCTTTTTAGCGGCAGATACGCAGTATTTT

D gene: .
J gene: TRBJ1-1
V gene: TRBV6-5
clone size: .
CDR3 protein: CASSYLGASTEAFF
CDR3 DNA: TGTGCCAGCAGTTATTTGGGGGCCTCCACTGAAGCTTTCTTT

D gene: .
J gene: TRBJ1-1
V gene: TRBV7-2
clone size: .
CDR3 protein: CASSFRGTPNTEAFF
CDR3 DNA: TGTGCCAGCAGCTTCCGAGGGACACCGAACACTGAAGCTTTCTTT

D gene: TRBD1
J gene: TRBJ2-1
V gene: TRBV5-4
clone size: .
CDR3 protein: CASSLEGQAYNEQFF
CDR3 DNA: TGTGCCAGCAGCTTGGAGGGACAGGCCTACAATGAGCAGTTCTTC

D gene: .
J gene: TRBJ1-1
V gene: TRBV3-1/TRBV3-2
clone size: .
CDR3 protein: CASSQGGVPISGAFF
CDR3 DNA: TGTGCCAGCAGCCAGGGGGGGGTTCCCATTTCAGGAGCTTTCTTT

D gene: .
J gene: TRBJ1-6
V gene: TRBV7-2
clone size: .
CDR3 protein: CASSAQRGGPLHF
CDR3 DNA: TGTGCCAGCAGCGCCCAACGGGGGGGGCCCCTCCACTTT

D gene: .
J gene: TRBJ2-7
V gene: TRBV27
clone size: few
CDR3 protein: CASSLSASRGYEQYF
CDR3 DNA: TGTGCCAGCAGTTTATCGGCCTCAAGGGGCTACGAGCAGTACTTC

D gene: .
J gene: TRBJ1-2
V gene: TRBV9
clone size: .
CDR3 protein: CASSAGLGEGGYTF
CDR3 DNA: TGTGCCAGCAGCGCCGGGCTAGGGGAGGGCGGCTACACCTTC

D gene: TRBD1
J gene: TRBJ1-6
V gene: TRBV5-6
clone size: few
CDR3 protein: CASSPDRGSTYNSPLHF
CDR3 DNA: TGTGCCAGCAGCCCGGACAGGGGAAGTACCTATAATTCACCCCTCCACTTT

D gene: .
J gene: TRBJ2-7
V gene: TRBV3-1/TRBV3-2
clone size: .
CDR3 protein: CASSQVAQGSNEQYF
CDR3 DNA: TGTGCCAGCAGCCAAGTCGCGCAGGGGAGCAACGAGCAGTACTTC

D gene: .
J gene: TRBJ2-2
V gene: TRBV9
clone size: .
CDR3 protein: CASSAGGTAGGELFF
CDR3 DNA: TGTGCCAGCAGCGCGGGCGGGACAGCAGGCGGGGAGCTGTTTTTT

D gene: .
J gene: TRBJ1-1
V gene: TRBV6-2/TRBV6-3
clone size: .
CDR3 protein: CASSYTGQTLLNTEAFF
CDR3 DNA: TGTGCCAGCAGTTATACAGGCCAGACTCTTTTGAACACTGAAGCTTTCTTT

D gene: TRBD1
J gene: TRBJ1-3
V gene: TRBV18
clone size: .
CDR3 protein: CASSPGQGATGNTIYF
CDR3 DNA: TGTGCCAGCTCCCCGGGACAGGGGGCCACTGGAAACACCATATATTTT

D gene: .
J gene: TRBJ1-1
V gene: TRBV6-5
clone size: few
CDR3 protein: CASLQDLNTEAFF
CDR3 DNA: TGTGCCAGCCTACAGGACCTGAACACTGAAGCTTTCTTT

D gene: .
J gene: TRBJ1-5
V gene: TRBV6-5
clone size: .
CDR3 protein: CASSPDRALAPQHF
CDR3 DNA: TGTGCCAGCAGCCCAGACAGAGCCCTCGCGCCCCAGCATTTT

D gene: .
J gene: TRBJ1-1
V gene: TRBV5-4
clone size: .
CDR3 protein: CASSLAGGPNTEAFF
CDR3 DNA: TGTGCCAGCAGCTTGGCCGGGGGGCCGAACACTGAAGCTTTCTTT

D gene: .
J gene: TRBJ1-4
V gene: TRBV7-2
clone size: .
CDR3 protein: CASSLPGPSEKLFF
CDR3 DNA: TGTGCCAGCAGCTTACCAGGGCCTTCGGAAAAACTGTTTTTT

D gene: .
J gene: TRBJ2-2
V gene: TRBV5-1
clone size: .
CDR3 protein: CASSLVGQGSTGELFF
CDR3 DNA: TGCGCCAGCAGCTTGGTCGGGCAGGGGAGCACCGGGGAGCTGTTTTTT

D gene: TRBD2
J gene: TRBJ2-3
V gene: TRBV18
clone size: .
CDR3 protein: CASSRGGATDTQYF
CDR3 DNA: TGTGCCAGCTCACGCGGGGGGGCCACAGATACGCAGTATTTT

D gene: .
J gene: TRBJ2-5
V gene: TRBV6-5
clone size: few
CDR3 protein: CASSYSGSGETQYF
CDR3 DNA: TGTGCCAGCAGTTACTCCGGGTCCGGGGAGACCCAGTACTTC

D gene: TRBD2
J gene: TRBJ2-7
V gene: TRBV3-1/TRBV3-2
clone size: .
CDR3 protein: CASSSRLAGAYEQYF
CDR3 DNA: TGTGCCAGCAGCTCTCGACTAGCGGGGGCCTACGAGCAGTACTTC